These 4 T cell receptor beta chains share one sample of origin, sequenced in a study of Ad26.COV2.S vaccination and SARS-CoV-2 variants. The method was immunoSEQ multiplex PCR; TCRdb's version includes in-frame clones alone and lacks a portion of them. This table has 350,000 to 550,000 clones, roughly 89% appearing once. Described treatment: about 20 received Ad26.COV2.S at low or high dose, single or two shots; roughly five received placebo; per-sample allocation not given. The investigators took samples on day 63 after the first vaccine or placebo injection. Sample: peripheral blood, taken in a trial of Ad26.COV2.S vaccine versus placebo. These receptors were obtained from a person aged 18-65 years who received the Ad26.COV2.S COVID-19 vaccine or a placebo.

The CDR3 here is CASVQGPYTGELFF. CDR3 sequence (DNA): TGTGCCAGCGTCCAGGGTCCGTACACCGGGGAGCTGTTTTTT. The chain links TRBV6-5 to TRBJ2-2; possibly TRBD1 for D (5 bases). Trimming stripped 8 bases from V and 3 bases from J, with 13 bases between. Germline V CDR1 and CDR2: MNHEY, SVGAGI. CDR3 length: 14 residues.

The genes are TRBV6-6 and TRBJ1-1; no reliable D call. The CDR3 runs 13 residues. V was clipped by 11 bases and J by 1 base, with 14 bases between them. Per germline, CDR1 MNHNY and CDR2 SVGAGI (reference sequence). CDR3 sequence (DNA): TGTGCCGGCAAGAGGGATGGGAACACTGAAGCTTTCTTT. Translated, it gives CAGKRDGNTEAFF.

The genes are TRBV7-2 and TRBJ1-1; D not resolved. The CDR3 has 15 residues. Germline V CDR1 and CDR2: SGHTA, FQGNSA. Trimming took 3 bases from V and 5 from J, leaving 16 bases between them. Here the CDR3 reads CASSLITGRRTEAFF. The CDR3 nucleotides read TGTGCCAGCAGCTTGATTACGGGTCGACGTACTGAAGCTTTCTTT.

The gene calls are TRBV27 and TRBJ1-1; TRBD1 matches at 12 bases. Germline assignment: CDR1 MNHEY and CDR2 SMNVEV (reference sequence). The CDR3 has 15 residues. V shed 4 bases, J shed 7 bases, and the junction held 7 bases outside the gene matches. CDR3 in amino acids: CASSSVGQGASEAFF. CDR3 sequence (DNA): TGTGCCAGCAGTTCCGTGGGACAGGGGGCTAGTGAAGCTTTCTTT.